One sample yielded the 26 T cell receptor beta chains listed below, sequenced in a study of T cell responses to AZD1222 COVID-19 vaccine. The method was immunoSEQ multiplex PCR; TCRdb's version includes in-frame clones alone and lacks a portion of them. Of about 150,000 clones listed, approximately 90% were seen once; the top ten hold 5%. The specimen comprised peripheral blood, sampled on day 0 of AZD1222 vaccination. The receptors were sampled from an adult in good health.

This chain uses TRBV19 with TRBJ1-5, with TRBD1 matching 11 bases. The CDR3 loop spans 15 amino acids. Germline V gene data show CDR1 as LNHDA and CDR2 as SQIVND (reference sequence). V lost 6 bases and J lost 5; bases outside the gene matches: 6. In nucleotides, the CDR3 is TGTGCCAGTAGCACGGGACAGGGGGTGGATCAGCCCCAGCATTTT. It translates to CASSTGQGVDQPQHF.

Here the CDR3 reads CASSPIRVAGGVGTDTQYF. The DNA of the CDR3 is TGTGCCAGCAGTCCCATTAGGGTAGCGGGAGGTGTTGGCACAGATACGCAGTATTTT. This chain connects TRBV27 to TRBJ2-3; 10 bases agree with TRBD2. J was trimmed by 1 base and V by 5 bases; bases with no gene match: 15. The CDR3 is 19 amino acids. Germline V lookup: CDR1 MNHEY, CDR2 SMNVEV (reference sequence).

V gene TRBV7-9 combines with J gene TRBJ1-2; no firm D call. Per germline, CDR1 SEHNR and CDR2 FQNEAQ (reference sequence). This CDR3 is 15 amino acids long. V lost 7 bases, J lost 8 bases, and 23 bases lay in between. CDR3 sequence: CASTPEGDLSRGYTF. The CDR3 DNA reads TGTGCCAGCACCCCAGAGGGAGACCTCTCTCGCGGCTACACCTTC.

The J gene is TRBJ2-4, the V gene TRBV28; D ambiguous. Trimming pared 6 bases from V and 5 bases from J, leaving 17 bases between. Germline lookup yields CDR1 MDHEN and CDR2 SYDVKM. CDR3 length: 15 amino acids. The CDR3 spells CASSSLPRTQNIQYF. The CDR3 DNA follows: TGTGCCAGCAGCTCCCTGCCCCGGACGCAAAACATTCAGTACTTC.

The chain employs TRBV5-1 and TRBJ1-5; 12 nucleotides align to TRBD1. The junction had 7 bases not matched to a gene; V was cut back by 4 bases and J by 8 bases. Germline assignment: CDR1 SGHRS and CDR2 YFSETQ. CDR3 length: 15 amino acids. CDR3 residues: CASSAGTGGGEPQHF. As DNA, the CDR3 is TGCGCCAGCAGCGCCGGGACAGGGGGCGGTGAGCCCCAGCATTTT.

This chain joins TRBV28 and TRBJ2-7; TRBD1 is a possible D gene (6 bases). This CDR3 is 14 amino acids long. Germline V CDR1 and CDR2: MDHEN, SYDVKM. V lost 11 bases to trimming and J lost 0 bases, with 17 bases between them. The CDR3 DNA is TGTGCCGCGACCCGACAGGCAAACTCCTACGAGCAGTACTTC. This codes for CAATRQANSYEQYF.

This clone was seen once. The J gene is TRBJ1-2, the V gene TRBV7-2, with TRBD1 identical over 9 bases. Germline V lookup: CDR1 SGHTA, CDR2 FQGNSA. This CDR3 is built from 14 residues. After removal of 5 bases from V and 7 bases from J, the junction contained 8 bases not matched to a gene. The DNA of the CDR3 is TGTGCCAGCAGCCCACCGGGACAGGGCCGTGGCTACACCTTC. Translated: CASSPPGQGRGYTF.

The chain is built from TRBV5-1 and TRBJ1-2, with D tentatively TRBD1 (5 bases). The CDR3 consists of 15 residues. CDR1 and CDR2 from the germline V gene are SGHRS and YFSETQ. V was trimmed by 4 bases and J by 5 bases, leaving 18 bases between them. The CDR3 bases are TGCGCCAGCAGCCTGACCCAGACAGCCGGGTATGGCTACACCTTC. Amino acid sequence: CASSLTQTAGYGYTF. The whole variable domain, filled in from reference TRBV5-1 and TRBJ1-2, reads KAGVTQTPRYLIKTRGQQVTLSCSPISGHRSVSWYQQTPGQGLQFLFEYFSETQRNKGNFPGRFSGRQFSNSRSEMNVSTLELGDSALYLCASSLTQTAGYGYTFGSGTRLTVV.

V gene TRBV6-5 combines with J gene TRBJ1-2; D is ambiguous. Looked up from germline, CDR1 is MNHEY and CDR2 is SVGAGI. Trimming took 2 bases from V and 5 from J, leaving 9 bases between them. This CDR3 is built from 13 residues. CDR3 amino acids: CASSYGTEYGYTF. The DNA of the CDR3 is TGTGCCAGCAGTTACGGCACGGAATATGGCTACACCTTC.

The chain is built from TRBV25-1 and TRBJ1-4, with D perhaps matching TRBD1 (5 bases). Germline loops: CDR1 MGHDK, CDR2 SYGVNS. V lost 5 bases to trimming and J lost 8 bases, with 21 bases between them. The CDR3 extends over 16 amino acids. The CDR3 coding sequence is TGTGCCAGCAGTACTCACAGGTTCCAAGGGCGGGAAAAACTGTTTTTT. Encoded protein: CASSTHRFQGREKLFF.

This clone occurred a few times. V usage is TRBV7-8 and J usage is TRBJ1-5, with D possibly matching TRBD1 (5 bases). Germline values: CDR1 SGHVS, CDR2 FQNEAQ. The CDR3 sequence is 17 residues long. V gave up 1 base and J gave up 2 bases, with 15 bases separating them. The CDR3 sequence: CASSLDVWGAGNQPQHF. The DNA for the CDR3 is TGTGCCAGCAGCTTAGACGTTTGGGGCGCAGGCAATCAGCCCCAGCATTTT.

The chain is built from TRBV7-9 and TRBJ2-5; D is perhaps TRBD2 (5 bases). CDR1 is SEHNR, CDR2 FQNEAQ, per germline (reference sequence). The CDR3 sequence is 15 residues long. V lost 1 base to trimming and J lost 4 bases, with 13 bases between them. CDR3 sequence (DNA): TGTGCCAGCAGCTTAGGCGGTGCTAGCTCAGAGACCCAGTACTTC. Encoded protein: CASSLGGASSETQYF. Variable domain in full (rest from reference TRBV7-9 and TRBJ2-5): DTGVSQNPRHKITKRGQNVTFRCDPISEHNRLYWYRQTLGQGPEFLTYFQNEAQLEKSRLLSDRFSAERPKGSFSTLEIQRTEQGDSAMYLCASSLGGASSETQYFGPGTRLLVL.

The chain links TRBV4-1 to TRBJ2-7, with TRBD1 identical over 7 bases. The length of the CDR3 is 14 residues. Trimming removed 1 base from V and 7 bases from J; junction bases left unmatched: 7. The germline V gene encodes CDR1 MGHRA and CDR2 YSYEKL. CDR3 DNA: TGCGCCAGCAGCCAAGGACAGGGTCTGAGGGAGCAGTACTTC. It is translated as CASSQGQGLREQYF.

This clone was seen a single time. This chain links TRBV18 with TRBJ2-7; 8 nucleotides align to TRBD2. CDR3 length equals 14 residues. The J segment lost 5 bases and the V segment lost 2 bases, leaving 5 bases of the junction unmatched. Germline CDR1 reads KGHSH; CDR2 reads LQKENI. The CDR3 reads CASSPALAGDEQYF. CDR3 coding DNA: TGTGCCAGCTCACCAGCTCTAGCGGGCGACGAGCAGTACTTC.

V is TRBV28 and J is TRBJ1-1, with D tentatively TRBD1 (6 bases). Trimming stripped 7 bases from V and 6 bases from J, with 18 bases between. This CDR3 is built from 14 residues. Looked up from germline, CDR1 is MDHEN and CDR2 is SYDVKM. The CDR3 coding sequence is TGTGCCAGCACAAAATTGGGGGCGAGAGCTGAAGCTTTCTTT. As protein: CASTKLGARAEAFF.

This clone was found once. The chain uses TRBV19 and TRBJ1-1, with TRBD1 as a possible D gene (6 bases). The CDR3 has 16 residues. CDR1 is LNHDA, CDR2 SQIVND, per germline (reference sequence). V lost 2 bases to trimming and J lost 5 bases, with 18 bases between them. CDR3 bases: TGTGCCAGTAGTATATTGGGTTCGGGGGCGCAAACTGAAGCTTTCTTT. This translates into CASSILGSGAQTEAFF.

The chain is built from TRBV28 and TRBJ1-2, with D perhaps matching TRBD1 (6 bases). In germline, CDR1 is MDHEN, CDR2 SYDVKM. The length of the CDR3 is 14 residues. Trimming shortened V by 1 base and J by 4 bases, and 10 bases separated the two germline ends. In nucleotides, the CDR3 is TGTGCCAGCAGTTTATTGGTAGGGGGCTATGGCTACACCTTC. Translating gives CASSLLVGGYGYTF.

This chain joins TRBV19 and TRBJ2-2; TRBD2 matches at 10 bases. This CDR3 region has 17 residues. The germline CDR1 and CDR2 sequences are LNHDA and SQIVND (reference sequence). V was pared by 7 bases and J by 4 bases, with 12 bases of the junction left unmatched. Here the CDR3 reads CASMGLAGVVLTGELFF. CDR3 DNA sequence: TGTGCCAGTATGGGGCTAGCGGGAGTCGTACTCACCGGGGAGCTGTTTTTT.

This clone was observed once. The chain combines TRBV3-1 (or the pseudogene TRBV3-2) with TRBJ2-1; 7 bases line up with TRBD2. This CDR3 has 14 residues. The germline gives CDR1 LGHDT, CDR2 YNNKEL (reference sequence). Trimming took 2 bases from V and 3 from J; bases not matched to a gene: 1. The CDR3 protein is CASSQRTSYNEQFF. DNA for the CDR3: TGTGCCAGCAGCCAAAGGACTAGCTACAATGAGCAGTTCTTC.

The V and J genes are TRBV28 and TRBJ1-3; D gene unclear. The CDR3 sequence is 14 residues long. CDR1 is MDHEN, CDR2 SYDVKM, per germline. V gave up 6 bases and J gave up 0 bases, with 9 bases separating them. This CDR3 is CASSPDISGNTIYF. The CDR3 nucleotides are TGTGCCAGCAGCCCTGATATCTCTGGAAACACCATATATTTT.

This clone came up once. The chain carries TRBV14 and TRBJ2-7; 10 nucleotides match TRBD1. CDR3 length: 18 residues. Trimming removed 1 base from V and 2 bases from J; junction bases left unmatched: 11. Germline lookup yields CDR1 SGHDN and CDR2 FVKESK. CDR3 loop: CASSQGARTGGLTYEQYF. CDR3 DNA sequence: TGTGCCAGCAGCCAAGGGGCACGGACAGGGGGACTTACCTACGAGCAGTACTTC.

V gene TRBV7-2 combines with J gene TRBJ2-1; unclear D gene. Germline CDR1 SGHTA, CDR2 FQGNSA. V was pared by 1 base and J by 7 bases, with 5 bases between. The CDR3 covers 12 residues. The CDR3 protein is CASSLGWNEQFF. CDR3 nucleotide sequence: TGTGCCAGCAGCTTAGGCTGGAATGAGCAGTTCTTC.

This clone showed up just a few times. The gene calls are TRBV28 and TRBJ2-3; D is uncertain. The CDR3 contains 12 residues. Germline V gives CDR1 MDHEN, CDR2 SYDVKM. Trimming cost V 7 bases and J 5 bases, with 10 bases left between them. In DNA, the CDR3 is TGTGCCAGCAAATCGATGGGAGATACGCAGTATTTT. This encodes CASKSMGDTQYF. Supplemented by reference TRBV28 and TRBJ2-3, the full variable domain reads DVKVTQSSRYLVKRTGEKVFLECVQDMDHENMFWYRQDPGLGLRLIYFSYDVKMKEKGDIPEGYSVSREKKERFSLILESASTNQTSMYLCASKSMGDTQYFGPGTRLTVL.

This clone was detected once. V is TRBV10-2 and J is TRBJ1-1; tentatively, D is TRBD1 (5 bases). The V and J ends lost 0 bases and 3 bases respectively, with 8 bases between them. Per the germline V gene, CDR1 is WSHSY and CDR2 is SAAADI. The CDR3 runs to 14 residues. CDR3 coding DNA: TGCGCCAGCAGTGAGTCTAAGGGGTACACTGAAGCTTTCTTT. Translation gives CASSESKGYTEAFF.

This clone was found a few times. The V and J genes are TRBV28 and TRBJ1-6; D is unclear. Germline V lookup: CDR1 MDHEN, CDR2 SYDVKM. The CDR3 loop spans 16 amino acids. Trimming left V 3 bases short and J 0 bases short, with 9 bases between. The CDR3 DNA sequence: TGTGCCAGCAGTTTCGATGGGTACTCCTATAATTCACCCCTCCACTTT. This gives the protein CASSFDGYSYNSPLHF. Looking up the rest from reference TRBV28 and TRBJ1-6 gives the full variable domain: DVKVTQSSRYLVKRTGEKVFLECVQDMDHENMFWYRQDPGLGLRLIYFSYDVKMKEKGDIPEGYSVSREKKERFSLILESASTNQTSMYLCASSFDGYSYNSPLHFGNGTRLTVT.

This chain links TRBV7-2 with TRBJ2-1; no definite D call. This CDR3 region has 12 residues. The germline V gene has CDR1 SGHTA and CDR2 FQGNSA. The V gene lost 5 bases and the J gene lost 8 bases, with 10 bases spanning the gap. This CDR3 reads CASSPTGDEQFF. The CDR3 DNA is TGTGCCAGCAGCCCAACTGGAGATGAGCAGTTCTTC.